This entry lists 9 T cell receptor beta chains sequenced from one sample in a study of shared clonotypes between healthy human individuals. Data came from immunoSEQ multiplex PCR; TCRdb stores just in-frame clones and leaves some out. The sample records around 940,000 clones, approximately 80% being singletons. The specimen sequenced was memory CD4+ T cells sorted from blood. Subset denoted: CD45RA-negative fraction. These receptors were obtained from a man younger than 30 in good health.

Remarks on this clone: The sample holds other DNA sequences that translate to the same CDR3. J is TRBJ2-7 and V is TRBV27, with D perhaps matching TRBD2 (6 bases). Germline loops: CDR1 MNHEY, CDR2 SMNVEV (reference sequence). The CDR3 loop spans 14 amino acids. Between the trimmed V and J ends, which lost 6 bases and 4 bases, there was a span of 16 bases. CDR3 sequence (DNA): TGTGCCAGCAGCACCGGGACTGGAGGTTACGAGCAGTACTTC. Amino acid sequence: CASSTGTGGYEQYF.

The rearrangement joins TRBV11-2 to TRBJ2-5; 10 bases match TRBD2. V gave up 4 bases and J gave up 4 bases; unmatched junction bases: 6. CDR1 and CDR2 (germline): SGHAT, FQNNGV. This CDR3 region has 15 residues. CDR3: CASSSEREGRETQYF. CDR3 coding DNA: TGTGCCAGCAGCTCGGAGCGGGAGGGCCGAGAGACCCAGTACTTC.

The gene calls are TRBV29-1 and TRBJ2-7, with D possibly being TRBD1 (5 bases). CDR3 size: 11 residues. Trimming took 3 bases from V and 5 from J, leaving 8 bases between them. In germline, CDR1 is SQVTM, CDR2 ANQGSEA. CDR3 bases: TGCAGCGTTGACCAGGGAAACGAGCAGTACTTC. This encodes CSVDQGNEQYF.

V and J are TRBV30 and TRBJ2-4; D is unresolved. The germline gives CDR1 GTSNPN, CDR2 SVGIG (reference sequence). The CDR3 runs 12 residues. Trimming removed 3 bases at V and 5 bases at J, with 8 bases between. CDR3 sequence reads: CAWSDSQNIQYF. The CDR3 bases are TGTGCCTGGAGCGATAGCCAAAACATTCAGTACTTC.

This clone was picked up a small number of times. The chain joins TRBV6-5 to TRBJ2-1, with D tentatively TRBD1 (7 bases). V was shortened by 11 bases and J by 4 bases, with 12 bases between the two germline ends. CDR1 is MNHEY and CDR2 is SVGAGI in the germline V gene. This CDR3 is built from 12 residues. Here the CDR3 DNA reads TGTGCCGCGGGACAGATTTACAATGAGCAGTTCTTC. It yields the protein CAAGQIYNEQFF.

V is TRBV2 and J is TRBJ1-6; 7 nucleotides line up with TRBD1. The CDR3 has 14 residues. The junction had 9 bases not matched to a gene; V was cut back by 7 bases and J by 9 bases. Germline-derived CDR1 and CDR2 are SNHLY and FYNNEI. The CDR3 nucleotides are TGTGCCAGCATCGCGAGCAGGGGGAGTTCACCCCTCCACTTT. Translation: CASIASRGSSPLHF.

In the case of this clone: This sequence may be a read error, since a much larger clone differs from it by one base. Other DNA sequences within the sample encode an identical CDR3. This sequence joins TRBV20-1 and TRBJ2-7; D is ambiguous. The CDR3 is made up of 11 amino acids. V gave up 0 bases and J gave up 4 bases, with 4 bases separating them. The germline V gene encodes CDR1 DFQATT and CDR2 SNEGSKA (reference sequence). The CDR3 DNA follows: TGCAGTGCTAGAGACGTATACGAGCAGTACTTC. This codes for CSARDVYEQYF.

This clone has just one count. The rearrangement uses TRBV5-6 and TRBJ1-6, with 10 bases matching TRBD1. The CDR3 runs 13 residues. J was trimmed by 13 bases and V by 4 bases; bases with no gene match: 5. Germline-derived CDR1 and CDR2 are SGHDT and YYEEEE. Written as DNA, the CDR3 is TGTGCCAGCAGCCCCGACAGGGGGCCGCCCCTCCACTTT. Translation: CASSPDRGPPLHF.

V and J are TRBV28 and TRBJ2-5; TRBD2 is a possible D gene (6 bases). Germline-derived CDR1 and CDR2 are MDHEN and SYDVKM. The CDR3 extends over 13 amino acids. Deletions cut 4 bases from V and 3 bases from J, with 9 bases between. CDR3 loop: CASSWASEETQYF. The CDR3 nucleotides read TGTGCCAGCAGTTGGGCTAGCGAAGAGACCCAGTACTTC.